This T cell receptor (beta chain) was identified in a study of glioma-infiltrating T cells. Study-wide results and caveats: A blood CDR3 motif signature was depleted in highly divergent patients.

Germline CDR1 is DFQATT and CDR2 is SNEGSKA (reference sequence). Trimming removed 6 bases at V and 9 bases at J, with 24 bases between. This CDR3 is 15 amino acids long. TCR alpha and beta CDR3 regions were amplified from RNA using iRepertoire nested multiplex PCR. TCRdb re-derived calls from the multiplex PCR reads in MiXCR, one entry per CDR3 protein. The sample has roughly 350,000 distinct CDR3 sequences, 41% seen once. This clonotype showed up just a few times. Its antigen remains unidentified. The rearrangement uses TRBV20-1 and TRBJ2-1, with D perhaps given as TRBD1 or TRBD2 (5 bases each). This receptor was obtained from a human donor with low-grade glioma or glioblastoma, undergoing nonglioma brain surgery, or in good health (not recorded which). The sequenced sample was glioma tissue, nonneoplastic brain tissue, or PBMCs (not recorded which). The CDR3 bases are TGCAGTGCAAAAGGACGGGACCTAGGATATACTGAGCAGTTCTTC. As protein: CSAKGRDLGYTEQFF.